The subject of this entry is one T cell receptor beta chain. From the RT-PCR reads, TCRdb called clonotypes with MiXCR, one entry per CDR3 protein. The data contain about 410,000 distinct CDR3 sequences, 16% of them seen just once; the ten biggest clones take up around 6.8%. This sample was included in a study of patients and donors after allogeneic stem cell transplantation. In germline, CDR1 is SGDLS, CDR2 YYNGEE. This CDR3 is 16 amino acids long. Trimming pared 0 bases from V and 4 bases from J, leaving 13 bases between. The chain combines TRBV9 with TRBJ2-2, with D perhaps TRBD2 (5 bases). The receptor was isolated from a human donor who was either an allogeneic HSCT recipient or a stem cell or donor lymphocyte infusion donor (not recorded which). It is not recorded whose cells these are; they may come from a transplant donor. Input material: blood, either unsorted or a sorted T cell fraction (not recorded which). DNA of the CDR3: TGTGCCAGCAGCGTAGTGGGCGGGTCCATCACCGGGGAGCTGTTTTTT. Protein sequence: CASSVVGGSITGELFF.